What follows are 31 T cell receptor beta chains derived from one specimen sequenced in a study of shared clonotypes between healthy human individuals. Using immunoSEQ multiplex PCR, the repertoire was profiled, and TCRdb retains in-frame clones only, with some absent. The sample shows approximately 2.5 million clones, 93% of them seen only once. Sequencing was done on a sample of naive CD4+ T cells from PBMCs. Subset meaning: CD45RA+ positively selected. These receptors came from a man between 18 and 29 years old in good health. Some clones in this sample may be carry-over from other donors' samples.

This clone has only one observation. Additional DNA sequences in this sample encode the identical CDR3. The chain is built from TRBV6-5 and TRBJ2-5; possible D gene TRBD1, 6 bases. Germline V gives CDR1 MNHEY, CDR2 SVGAGI. The CDR3 is 14 amino acids. Trimming took off 3 bases at V and 4 bases at J, with 12 bases between the two ends. The CDR3 loop reads CASSYSGGRETQYF. CDR3 DNA sequence: TGTGCCAGCAGTTATTCTGGGGGCAGAGAGACCCAGTACTTC.

This chain joins TRBV7-9 and TRBJ1-1; TRBD1 might be the D (6 bases). The CDR3 has 15 residues. Trimming left V 5 bases short and J 1 base short, with 14 bases between. The germline V gene encodes CDR1 SEHNR and CDR2 FQNEAQ (reference sequence). The CDR3 here is CASSPLAGANTEAFF. CDR3 DNA: TGTGCCAGCAGCCCGCTCGCGGGGGCGAACACTGAAGCTTTCTTT.

The table lists this clone with a count of one. DNA for the CDR3: TGTGCCAGCTCACCAGGGTACAGGGGGGAAGGTGGCTACACCTTC. Translation gives CASSPGYRGEGGYTF. V gene TRBV18 combines with J gene TRBJ1-2; 8 bases align to TRBD1. J lost 7 bases, V lost 2 bases, and 9 bases had no gene match. From germline, CDR1 is KGHSH and CDR2 LQKENI. This CDR3 spans 15 amino acids.

The genes are TRBV4-1 and TRBJ2-7, with D possibly matching TRBD2 (5 bases). The CDR3 covers 15 residues. Germline CDR1 and CDR2: MGHRA and YSYEKL. V shed 0 bases and J shed 2 bases, with 11 bases lying between them. The chain's CDR3 is CASSQEGRGPYEQYF. In DNA form, the CDR3 reads TGCGCCAGCAGCCAAGAAGGTAGAGGGCCCTACGAGCAGTACTTC.

In the case of this clone: Other DNA sequences of this sample code for an identical CDR3. The chain links TRBV2 to TRBJ2-1, with 13 bases that match TRBD2. This CDR3 is built from 15 residues. V lost 4 bases, J lost 6 bases, and 3 bases stayed unmatched. CDR1 and CDR2 (germline): SNHLY, FYNNEI. CDR3 amino acids: CASSGTSGRGNEQFF. The CDR3 DNA reads TGTGCCAGCAGTGGAACTAGCGGGAGGGGCAATGAGCAGTTCTTC.

J is TRBJ2-3 and V is TRBV7-9, with TRBD2 matching over 11 bases. V lost 6 bases and J lost 1; bases outside the gene matches: 12. The CDR3 has 18 residues. CDR1 is SEHNR, CDR2 FQNEAQ, per germline (reference sequence). Written as DNA, the CDR3 is TGTGCCAGCAGACCCCCGAGTAGCGGGAGGGCGGGCACAGATACGCAGTATTTT. Its translation: CASRPPSSGRAGTDTQYF.

Only a few counts were recorded for this clone. Other DNA sequences in this specimen translate into the identical CDR3. The chain joins TRBV29-1 to TRBJ1-1; D is possibly TRBD1 (5 bases). V lost 4 bases to trimming and J lost 1 base, with 7 bases between them. The V gene's germline CDR1 is SQVTM and CDR2 ANQGSEA. The CDR3 is 12 amino acids. CDR3 nucleotide sequence: TGCAGCGTTGCTCAGGGGAACACTGAAGCTTTCTTT. It specifies CSVAQGNTEAFF.

V and J are TRBV6-5 and TRBJ2-5; 8 bases align to TRBD2. The J call is doubtful: the DNA matches TRBJ2-7 better. Germline V gene data show CDR1 as MNHEY and CDR2 as SVGAGI. This CDR3 region has 13 residues. In DNA, the CDR3 is TGTGCCAGCAGTAAACCCGGGGGGGGCGAGCAGTACTTC. Protein: CASSKPGGGEQYF.

This chain links TRBV27 with TRBJ2-6; D is unresolved. This CDR3 has 18 residues. Germline assignment: CDR1 MNHEY and CDR2 SMNVEV (reference sequence). Trimming removed 7 bases at V and 0 bases at J, with 19 bases between. The CDR3 sequence is CASKTMLGRDSGANVLTF. CDR3 in DNA: TGTGCCAGCAAGACGATGTTGGGTAGGGACTCTGGGGCCAACGTCCTGACTTTC.

The chain is built from TRBV21-1 and TRBJ2-7; the D call of TRBD2 is as the table states it, not checked on the DNA. TRBV21-1 is recorded as a pseudogene. This CDR3 is built from 20 residues. The DNA of the CDR3 is TGTGCCAGCAGCAAAGCGCTTGGGGTTAGCGGGAGGGGGAACTCCTACGAGCAGTACTTC. It codes for CASSKALGVSGRGNSYEQYF.

The rearrangement joins TRBV6-1 to TRBJ1-4; tentative D call: TRBD1 (5 bases). Germline-derived CDR1 and CDR2 are MNHNS and SASEGT. This CDR3 comprises 15 residues. Trimming took 6 bases from V and 5 from J, leaving 16 bases between them. In DNA, the CDR3 is TGTGCCAGCAGCGTTGGTTGGGGGGGGAATGAAAAACTGTTTTTT. Its translation is CASSVGWGGNEKLFF.

The rearrangement uses TRBV28 and TRBJ1-2; D might be TRBD1 (5 bases). Germline CDR1 is MDHEN and CDR2 is SYDVKM. The CDR3 is 16 residues long. Trimming took 1 base from V and 3 from J, leaving 15 bases between them. The CDR3 sequence is CASSLFSDRGYYGYTF. The CDR3 region has the DNA TGTGCCAGCAGTTTATTTTCAGACAGAGGTTACTATGGCTACACCTTC.

The V and J genes are TRBV5-1 and TRBJ2-6, with unresolved D. The CDR3 runs 18 residues. In germline, CDR1 is SGHRS, CDR2 YFSETQ. Trimming pared 3 bases from V and 0 bases from J, leaving 16 bases between. The CDR3 loop reads CASSSGRKESSGANVLTF. DNA for the CDR3: TGCGCCAGCAGCTCGGGTAGGAAAGAAAGCTCTGGGGCCAACGTCCTGACTTTC.

The rearrangement joins TRBV4-1 to TRBJ2-7; D is possibly TRBD1 (6 bases). V was cut by 4 bases and J by 0 bases, with 10 bases left in between. CDR1 and CDR2 (germline): MGHRA, YSYEKL. The length of the CDR3 is 14 residues. The CDR3 spells CASSRGQTSYEQYF. In DNA form, the CDR3 reads TGCGCCAGCAGCCGGGGACAAACCTCCTACGAGCAGTACTTC.

The V and J genes are TRBV7-9 and TRBJ1-1; D may be TRBD1 (6 bases). Germline V gene lookup returns CDR1 SEHNR and CDR2 FQNEAQ (reference sequence). With 1 base removed from V and 5 bases from J, the gap between germline ends came to 14 bases. The CDR3 covers 15 residues. CDR3 nucleotide sequence: TGTGCCAGCAGCTTAGTAGGGGGTCGTCGAACTGAAGCTTTCTTT. The encoded protein is CASSLVGGRRTEAFF.

Notes on this clone: At one of its ends the junction is not consistent with the germline gene, which may arise from a read error. This chain joins TRBV7-2 and TRBJ2-1; the D is unclear. The CDR3 totals 15 residues. Germline V lookup: CDR1 SGHTA, CDR2 FQGNSA. As DNA, the CDR3 is TGTGCCAGCCGCTTAGGGTCAGTCTCCTACAATGAGCAGTTCTTC. It codes for CASRLGSVSYNEQFF.

The chain joins TRBV6-1 to TRBJ1-1, with D uncertain. V was clipped by 7 bases and J by 3 bases, with 18 bases between them. The CDR3 length is 15 residues. Germline V gives CDR1 MNHNS, CDR2 SASEGT. Here the CDR3 reads CASTNPTFVYTEAFF. The CDR3 nucleotides are TGTGCCAGCACTAACCCAACCTTCGTTTACACTGAAGCTTTCTTT.

The V and J genes are TRBV28 and TRBJ1-2, with D unresolved. Between the trimmed V and J ends, which lost 6 bases and 3 bases, there was a span of 11 bases. Germline values: CDR1 MDHEN, CDR2 SYDVKM. This CDR3 is built from 13 residues. In DNA form, the CDR3 reads TGTGCCAGCAGCCCTCCCGAACACTATGGCTACACCTTC. It yields the protein CASSPPEHYGYTF.

The chain employs TRBV5-4 and TRBJ2-3; D uncertain. Germline lookup yields CDR1 SGHNT and CDR2 YYREEE (reference sequence). This CDR3 contains 13 residues. Between the trimmed V and J ends, which lost 2 bases and 0 bases, there was a span of 4 bases. This CDR3 is CASSFGSTDTQYF. The CDR3 DNA sequence: TGTGCCAGCAGCTTTGGCAGCACAGATACGCAGTATTTT. Variable domain in full (rest from reference TRBV5-4 and TRBJ2-3): ETGVTQSPTHLIKTRGQQVTLRCSSQSGHNTVSWYQQALGQGPQFIFQYYREEENGRGNFPPRFSGLQFPNYSSELNVNALELDDSALYLCASSFGSTDTQYFGPGTRLTVL.

The V and J genes are TRBV7-6 and TRBJ2-1; D is perhaps TRBD1 (6 bases). V shed 3 bases and J shed 8 bases, with 23 bases lying between them. Per germline, CDR1 SGHVS and CDR2 FNYEAQ. CDR3 length: 17 residues. The CDR3 sequence is CASSFPDSLGRGYEQFF. The DNA of the CDR3 is TGTGCCAGCAGCTTCCCCGACAGCTTGGGCAGGGGCTATGAGCAGTTCTTC.

A single count supports this clone. The chain has TRBV27 and TRBJ2-1, with a possible D match to TRBD1 (5 bases). Germline lookup yields CDR1 MNHEY and CDR2 SMNVEV (reference sequence). The CDR3 has 15 amino acids. With 6 bases removed from V and 5 bases from J, the gap between germline ends came to 17 bases. The CDR3 nucleotides are TGTGCCAGCAGGAACAGGATCCTGAACAACAATGAGCAGTTCTTC. Translation gives CASRNRILNNNEQFF.

This chain uses TRBV28 with TRBJ2-2, with D tentatively TRBD1 or TRBD2 (6 bases each). V gave up 7 bases and J gave up 5 bases, with 23 bases separating them. The CDR3 covers 17 residues. Germline values: CDR1 MDHEN, CDR2 SYDVKM. Here the CDR3 DNA reads TGTGCCAGCATCCCGAGGTCGGGGGCTAGTTATACCGGGGAGCTGTTTTTT. Translating gives CASIPRSGASYTGELFF.

The V call is TRBV5-8, the J call TRBJ1-3, with D uncertain. This CDR3 region has 10 residues. Trimming took off 4 bases at V and 8 bases at J, with 4 bases between the two ends. The V gene's germline CDR1 is SGHTS and CDR2 YDEGEE. The CDR3 here is CASSTHTIYF. In nucleotides, the CDR3 is TGTGCCAGCAGCACGCACACCATATATTTT.

This clone was counted a single time. The genes are TRBV4-1 and TRBJ2-1; TRBD2 aligns across 9 bases. The CDR3 covers 18 residues. Trimming removed 2 bases from V and 3 bases from J; junction bases left unmatched: 11. Germline values: CDR1 MGHRA, CDR2 YSYEKL. The CDR3 spells CASSQTVMGLAYYNEQFF. Here the CDR3 DNA reads TGCGCCAGCAGCCAAACCGTTATGGGACTAGCTTACTACAATGAGCAGTTCTTC.

In this sample, this clone turned up a few times. The chain joins TRBV6-1 to TRBJ2-7; 12 nucleotides match TRBD1. CDR3 size: 15 residues. The ends lost 7 bases at V and 3 bases at J; junction bases unmatched: 7. CDR1 and CDR2 (germline): MNHNS, SASEGT. In DNA, the CDR3 is TGTGCCAGCATGGCGGGACAGGGGGCGGTCTACGAGCAGTACTTC. Its translation is CASMAGQGAVYEQYF.

V usage is TRBV10-3 and J usage is TRBJ1-5; tentatively, D is TRBD1 (5 bases). V was pared by 3 bases and J by 7 bases, with 10 bases between. Germline V gene data show CDR1 as ENHRY and CDR2 as SYGVKD. The CDR3 extends over 13 amino acids. CDR3 in DNA: TGTGCCATCAGTGACAGGGTTAGGCAGCCCCAGCATTTT. Translation gives CAISDRVRQPQHF.

This clone was observed once. The chain uses TRBV5-5 and TRBJ2-7, with D maybe TRBD2 (5 bases). CDR1 is SGHKS and CDR2 is YYEKEE in the germline V gene (reference sequence). The V and J ends lost 0 bases and 0 bases respectively, with 10 bases between them. The CDR3 length is 15 residues. CDR3 loop: CASSLGPTSSYEQYF. The CDR3, as DNA: TGTGCCAGCAGCTTGGGCCCAACTAGCTCCTACGAGCAGTACTTC.

The chain couples TRBV29-1 to TRBJ2-7; 7 bases match TRBD1. The CDR3 extends over 15 amino acids. Germline assignment: CDR1 SQVTM and CDR2 ANQGSEA. Losses at the gene ends were 7 bases for V and 1 base for J; bases not matched to a gene: 13. The CDR3 DNA reads as TGCAGCGACTCTACCGGGACAGTCCGTTCCTACGAGCAGTACTTC. Its translation is CSDSTGTVRSYEQYF.

This chain connects TRBV28 to TRBJ2-3, with 9 nucleotides matching TRBD2. Losses at the gene ends were 3 bases for V and 2 bases for J; bases not matched to a gene: 6. This CDR3 has 16 residues. The V gene's germline CDR1 is MDHEN and CDR2 SYDVKM. In nucleotides, the CDR3 is TGTGCCAGCAGTTTGTTGACTAGCGGAGACACAGATACGCAGTATTTT. Translated: CASSLLTSGDTDTQYF. Full variable domain (remainder filled in from reference TRBV28 and TRBJ2-3): DVKVTQSSRYLVKRTGEKVFLECVQDMDHENMFWYRQDPGLGLRLIYFSYDVKMKEKGDIPEGYSVSREKKERFSLILESASTNQTSMYLCASSLLTSGDTDTQYFGPGTRLTVL.

The rearrangement links TRBV5-1 to TRBJ2-2; TRBD1 aligns across 7 bases. J was trimmed by 1 base and V by 4 bases; bases with no gene match: 4. Germline CDR1 SGHRS, CDR2 YFSETQ. CDR3 length equals 15 residues. The CDR3: CASSETGLNTGELFF. CDR3 in DNA: TGCGCCAGCAGCGAGACAGGGCTGAACACCGGGGAGCTGTTTTTT.

Comments on this clone: Distinct nucleotide sequences in the sample also encode this CDR3. This sequence joins TRBV5-1 and TRBJ2-1; unclear D gene. Germline V gene data show CDR1 as SGHRS and CDR2 as YFSETQ. This CDR3 is built from 16 residues. The ends were cut back, 4 bases at V and 0 bases at J, with 14 bases in the middle. The CDR3 DNA reads as TGCGCCAGCAGCCTGCGTGGCGGTAGCTCCTACAATGAGCAGTTCTTC. Its protein is CASSLRGGSSYNEQFF. Full variable domain (rest looked up from reference TRBV5-1 and TRBJ2-1): KAGVTQTPRYLIKTRGQQVTLSCSPISGHRSVSWYQQTPGQGLQFLFEYFSETQRNKGNFPGRFSGRQFSNSRSEMNVSTLELGDSALYLCASSLRGGSSYNEQFFGPGTRLTVL.